What follows are 24 T cell receptor beta chains derived from one specimen sequenced in a study of T cell responses to AZD1222 COVID-19 vaccine. Data came from immunoSEQ multiplex PCR; TCRdb stores just in-frame clones and leaves some out. The sample lists about 150,000 clones; about 94% were seen once. The sample here was peripheral blood, taken on day 0 of AZD1222 vaccination. The receptors were gathered from an adult in good health.

J is TRBJ2-2 and V is TRBV5-1, with 10 bases fitting TRBD2. V was clipped by 1 base and J by 7 bases; unmatched bases: 10. The germline V gene has CDR1 SGHRS and CDR2 YFSETQ. The CDR3 has 17 amino acids. The CDR3: CASSLMVAGGSGGELFF. In DNA, the CDR3 is TGCGCCAGCAGCTTGATGGTAGCGGGAGGTTCAGGCGGGGAGCTGTTTTTT.

CDR3 nucleotide sequence: TGTGCCAGTAGAAAGGGGTACGGGGGCACTGAAGCTTTCTTT. Protein: CASRKGYGGTEAFF. V gene TRBV19 combines with J gene TRBJ1-1; possible D gene TRBD1, 5 bases. Germline V gene lookup returns CDR1 LNHDA and CDR2 SQIVND (reference sequence). V was clipped by 6 bases and J by 4 bases, with 15 bases between them. The CDR3 is 14 residues long.

This chain joins TRBV2 and TRBJ1-6; D unclear. Looked up from germline, CDR1 is SNHLY and CDR2 is FYNNEI. The V gene lost 2 bases and the J gene lost 7 bases, with 12 bases spanning the gap. CDR3 length equals 15 residues. In DNA form, the CDR3 reads TGTGCCAGCAGTGAACAGTCTACACCAAATTCACCCCTCCACTTT. Translated, it gives CASSEQSTPNSPLHF. Supplemented by reference TRBV2 and TRBJ1-6, the full variable domain reads EPEVTQTPSHQVTQMGQEVILRCVPISNHLYFYWYRQILGQKVEFLVSFYNNEISEKSEIFDDQFSVERPDGSNFTLKIRSTKLEDSAMYFCASSEQSTPNSPLHFGNGTRLTVT.

As regards this clone: The same CDR3 can be traced to other DNA sequences in this sample. The chain employs TRBV18 and TRBJ1-6; D ambiguous. The germline V gene has CDR1 KGHSH and CDR2 LQKENI. The length of the CDR3 is 14 residues. The V end lost 6 bases, the J end lost 0 bases, and 6 bases lay between the germline ends. This CDR3 reads CASSLSSYNSPLHF. The CDR3 DNA is TGTGCCAGCTCTCTCAGCTCCTATAATTCACCCCTCCACTTT. The variable domain in full, completed from reference TRBV18 and TRBJ1-6, reads NAGVMQNPRHLVRRRGQEARLRCSPMKGHSHVYWYRQLPEEGLKFMVYLQKENIIDESGMPKERFSAEFPKEGPSILRIQQVVRGDSAAYFCASSLSSYNSPLHFGNGTRLTVT.

This clone was counted only a few times. This chain uses TRBV9 with TRBJ2-1; the D gene could be TRBD1 or TRBD2 (7 bases each). Trimming took 3 bases from V and 3 from J, leaving 13 bases between them. This CDR3 is 15 amino acids long. Germline CDR1 reads SGDLS; CDR2 reads YYNGEE. The CDR3 sequence is CASSAQGRDYNEQFF. DNA of the CDR3: TGTGCCAGCAGCGCACAGGGGAGGGACTACAATGAGCAGTTCTTC.

The chain links TRBV5-5 to TRBJ2-5; TRBD2 matches at 12 bases. This CDR3 comprises 16 residues. Trimming cost V 5 bases and J 5 bases; bases outside gene matches: 10. Germline CDR1 is SGHKS and CDR2 is YYEKEE (reference sequence). The CDR3 nucleotides are TGTGCCAGCAGGTACCAGACTAGCGGGAGTTCGGAGACCCAGTACTTC. Protein sequence: CASRYQTSGSSETQYF. Filled out from reference TRBV5-5 and TRBJ2-5, the complete variable domain reads DAGVTQSPTHLIKTRGQQVTLRCSPISGHKSVSWYQQVLGQGPQFIFQYYEKEERGRGNFPDRFSARQFPNYSSELNVNALLLGDSALYLCASRYQTSGSSETQYFGPGTRLLVL.

The chain has TRBV5-1 and TRBJ1-1; TRBD1 might be the D (5 bases). V was shortened by 0 bases and J by 4 bases, with 10 bases between the two germline ends. CDR3 length: 14 amino acids. Germline values: CDR1 SGHRS, CDR2 YFSETQ. For the CDR3, the DNA is TGCGCCAGCAGCTTGGGTGGGGGGATCACTGAAGCTTTCTTT. Translating gives CASSLGGGITEAFF.

The V and J genes are TRBV6-5 and TRBJ2-3, with TRBD2 matching over 13 bases. The germline gives CDR1 MNHEY, CDR2 SVGAGI. Trimming at V came to 6 bases and at J to 2 bases, leaving 2 bases not matched to a gene. The CDR3 spans 15 residues. The CDR3 nucleotides are TGTGCCAGCAGCGGACTAGCGGGAGTCACAGATACGCAGTATTTT. It translates to CASSGLAGVTDTQYF.

The V call is TRBV30, the J call TRBJ1-6, with D hard to call. V lost 3 bases, J lost 8 bases, and 11 bases lay in between. Germline-derived CDR1 and CDR2 are GTSNPN and SVGIG (reference sequence). This CDR3 is 13 amino acids long. For the CDR3, the DNA is TGTGCCTGGAGCGATAATCGTGATTCACCCCTCCACTTT. Amino acids: CAWSDNRDSPLHF.

This clone was picked up a small number of times. This chain links TRBV27 with TRBJ1-6; D might be TRBD1 (5 bases). Between the trimmed V and J ends, which lost 5 bases and 5 bases, there was a span of 16 bases. Germline values: CDR1 MNHEY, CDR2 SMNVEV (reference sequence). The CDR3 extends over 16 amino acids. CDR3 nucleotide sequence: TGTGCCAGCAGTCCCCAGGGCAGGTCGAATAATTCACCCCTCCACTTT. Amino acid sequence: CASSPQGRSNNSPLHF.

This chain connects TRBV30 to TRBJ2-5; no clear D gene. The CDR3 length is 13 residues. Germline values: CDR1 GTSNPN, CDR2 SVGIG (reference sequence). V was clipped by 0 bases and J by 2 bases, with 7 bases between them. Written as DNA, the CDR3 is TGTGCCTGGAGTGTTATGCAACAAGAGACCCAGTACTTC. It is translated as CAWSVMQQETQYF.

The V and J genes are TRBV19 and TRBJ1-5; TRBD1 might be the D (5 bases). Per germline, CDR1 LNHDA and CDR2 SQIVND (reference sequence). There are 17 residues in the CDR3. The V end lost 5 bases, the J end lost 0 bases, and 17 bases lay between the germline ends. The DNA for the CDR3 is TGTGCCAGTAGTCTTGTGGTGGGACGGCCTAGCAATCAGCCCCAGCATTTT. It encodes CASSLVVGRPSNQPQHF. The variable domain in full, completed from reference TRBV19 and TRBJ1-5, reads DGGITQSPKYLFRKEGQNVTLSCEQNLNHDAMYWYRQDPGQGLRLIYYSQIVNDFQKGDIAEGYSVSREKKESFPLTVTSAQKNPTAFYLCASSLVVGRPSNQPQHFGDGTRLSIL.

V gene TRBV5-6 combines with J gene TRBJ2-7, with 8 bases identical to TRBD1. With 4 bases clipped from V and 3 bases from J, the junction kept 6 bases outside the gene matches. Germline CDR1 and CDR2: SGHDT and YYEEEE. This CDR3 contains 14 residues. CDR3 loop: CASSTGTGLYEQYF. The CDR3 bases are TGTGCCAGCAGCACCGGGACAGGCCTCTACGAGCAGTACTTC.

This sequence joins TRBV4-1 and TRBJ1-6; D unclear. Germline V gene data show CDR1 as MGHRA and CDR2 as YSYEKL. The CDR3 runs to 16 residues. Trimming shortened V by 0 bases and J by 4 bases, and 10 bases separated the two germline ends. Written as DNA, the CDR3 is TGCGCCAGCAGCCAAGAGTCCCGAACTTATAATTCACCCCTCCACTTT. Translation: CASSQESRTYNSPLHF.

The CDR3 sequence: CASSKTGGRDQPQHF. The CDR3 DNA follows: TGTGCCAGCAGCAAGACGGGGGGTAGGGATCAGCCCCAGCATTTT. J is TRBJ1-5 and V is TRBV7-8; possibly TRBD1 for D (5 bases). The germline V gene encodes CDR1 SGHVS and CDR2 FQNEAQ. Trimming pared 5 bases from V and 5 bases from J, leaving 16 bases between. This CDR3 is built from 15 residues.

The chain has TRBV4-2 and TRBJ2-1; 9 bases are shared with TRBD2. Germline CDR1 LGHNA, CDR2 YNFKEQ. The ends lost 4 bases at V and 2 bases at J; junction bases unmatched: 3. The CDR3 contains 15 residues. In DNA, the CDR3 is TGTGCCAGCAGCCCGAGCGGGAGGCCCTACAATGAGCAGTTCTTC. Protein product: CASSPSGRPYNEQFF.

The V call is TRBV15, the J call TRBJ2-5; D unresolved. Looked up from germline, CDR1 is LNHNV and CDR2 is YYDKDF (reference sequence). The CDR3 sequence is 13 residues long. V lost 1 base and J lost 7, with 10 bases in between. The CDR3 DNA sequence: TGTGCCACCAGCAGAGTTATTTTGGGGACCCAGTACTTC. Translation gives CATSRVILGTQYF. The full variable domain, its missing parts supplied by reference TRBV15 and TRBJ2-5, is DAMVIQNPRYQVTQFGKPVTLSCSQTLNHNVMYWYQQKSSQAPKLLFHYYDKDFNNEADTPDNFQSRRPNTSFCFLDIRSPGLGDTAMYLCATSRVILGTQYFGPGTRLLVL.

The chain carries TRBV24-1 and TRBJ2-5; no reliable D call. This CDR3 has 11 residues. CDR1 is KGHDR and CDR2 is SFDVKD in the germline V gene. V lost 9 bases and J lost 2, with 6 bases in between. DNA for the CDR3: TGTGCCACCGAAACACAAGAGACCCAGTACTTC. It yields the protein CATETQETQYF.

The chain combines TRBV3-1 (or the pseudogene TRBV3-2) with TRBJ2-5; no clear D gene. V lost 1 base and J lost 0, with 6 bases in between. The CDR3 spans 14 residues. Germline CDR1 LGHDT, CDR2 YNNKEL (reference sequence). The CDR3 here is CASSQVSYQETQYF. The CDR3 nucleotides are TGTGCCAGCAGCCAAGTATCGTACCAAGAGACCCAGTACTTC.

The V and J genes are TRBV5-1 and TRBJ2-1, with 7 bases matching TRBD2. The CDR3 spans 15 residues. V shed 3 bases and J 0 bases; nucleotides not matched to a gene: 3. Germline values: CDR1 SGHRS, CDR2 YFSETQ. CDR3 in amino acids: CASSYKRDSYNEQFF. The DNA for the CDR3 is TGCGCCAGCAGCTATAAGCGGGACTCCTACAATGAGCAGTTCTTC.

The gene calls are TRBV7-9 and TRBJ1-4; D gene unclear. Per the germline V gene, CDR1 is SEHNR and CDR2 is FQNEAQ (reference sequence). Trimming removed 5 bases from V and 8 bases from J, with 27 bases in between. The CDR3 is 18 amino acids. CDR3 nucleotide sequence: TGTGCCAGCAGCCGCCTTCTCGGAGAGGACCGGTTCGGGGAAAAACTGTTTTTT. Its translation is CASSRLLGEDRFGEKLFF.

The genes are TRBV6-5 and TRBJ1-3; D gene ambiguous. Germline V gene sequence: CDR1 MNHEY, CDR2 SVGAGI. The CDR3 has 15 residues. V shed 7 bases and J shed 1 base, with 14 bases lying between them. The CDR3 coding sequence is TGTGCCAGCACCACCTGGGAGGGATCTGGAAACACCATATATTTT. Amino acids: CASTTWEGSGNTIYF.

This chain joins TRBV30 and TRBJ1-6, with TRBD1 identical over 9 bases. Losses at the gene ends were 0 bases for V and 8 bases for J; bases not matched to a gene: 8. The CDR3 sequence is 16 residues long. From germline, CDR1 is GTSNPN and CDR2 SVGIG (reference sequence). CDR3: CAWSVPRTGEDSPLHF. The DNA for the CDR3 is TGTGCCTGGAGTGTACCCAGGACAGGGGAGGATTCACCCCTCCACTTT.

In this sample, this clone turned up a few times. The rearrangement uses TRBV9 and TRBJ2-1; 11 positions match TRBD2. With 2 bases clipped from V and 2 bases from J, the junction kept 0 bases outside the gene matches. Germline values: CDR1 SGDLS, CDR2 YYNGEE. This CDR3 comprises 15 residues. CDR3 DNA: TGTGCCAGCAGCGTTAGCGGGAGGGCCTACAATGAGCAGTTCTTC. The encoded protein is CASSVSGRAYNEQFF.